This is a list of T cell receptor beta chains from one sample in a study of CD8 T cells in ankylosing spondylitis. In TCRdb, the 5' RACE reads were re-called with MiXCR into one record per CDR3 protein. This table has almost 250,000 distinct CDR3 sequences, more than 25% appearing once. The sequenced sample was blood, either unsorted or a sorted T cell fraction (not recorded which). All receptors derive from a male donor with ankylosing spondylitis or in good health (not recorded which). Both conserved end residues are part of each CDR3. A D gene is named only where the DNA matches it firmly. Rows may omit the clone size; those that give it use once, few, many or a size class.

abundance | j_gene | v_gene | d_gene | CDR3aa | CDR3nt
few | TRBJ2-7 | TRBV11-2 | NA | CASTLPGGGSYEQYF | TGTGCCAGCACCCTCCCCGGAGGGGGCTCCTACGAGCAGTACTTC
few | TRBJ2-2 | TRBV20-1 | NA | CSARISPQTNTGELFF | TGCAGTGCTCGAATCTCACCCCAAACGAACACCGGGGAGCTGTTTTTT
NA | TRBJ1-2 | TRBV9 | NA | CASSVSTGMPDNGYTF | TGTGCCAGCAGCGTATCAACAGGGATGCCCGATAATGGCTACACCTTC
NA | TRBJ2-1 | TRBV5-4 | TRBD1 | CASSLDRTGGDEQFF | TGTGCCAGCAGCTTGGACCGGACAGGGGGCGATGAGCAGTTCTTC
many | TRBJ2-1 | TRBV20-1 | TRBD2 | CSALLAENYNEQFF | TGCAGTGCGCTGCTAGCGGAGAACTACAATGAGCAGTTCTTC
NA | TRBJ1-5 | TRBV29-1 | TRBD1 | CSVQDRGRESNQPQHF | TGCAGCGTTCAGGACAGGGGGCGCGAGAGCAATCAGCCCCAGCATTTT
NA | TRBJ1-2 | TRBV20-1 | NA | CSATPGIGYGYTF | TGCAGTGCGACCCCGGGAATAGGGTATGGCTACACCTTC
NA | TRBJ2-5 | TRBV27 | NA | CASSLQGRVETQYF | TGTGCCAGCAGTTTACAGGGGCGGGTTGAGACCCAGTACTTC
few | TRBJ1-6 | TRBV20-1 | NA | CSAPTRREPNSPLHF | TGCAGTGCCCCTACGAGGCGGGAGCCCAATTCACCCCTCCACTTT
NA | TRBJ2-7 | TRBV29-1 | NA | CSVETSREQYF | TGCAGCGTTGAAACCTCCCGCGAGCAGTACTTC
NA | TRBJ1-4 | TRBV25-1 | NA | CASSDPGQELFF | TGTGCCAGCAGTGACCCGGGACAAGAGCTGTTTTTT
few | TRBJ2-5 | TRBV4-2 | NA | CASSPTQGGEETQYF | TGTGCCAGCAGCCCCACCCAGGGGGGGGAAGAGACCCAGTACTTC
NA | TRBJ2-7 | TRBV12-3/TRBV12-4 | TRBD1 | CASSFPQAPGQESSYEQYF | TGTGCCAGCAGTTTTCCCCAGGCCCCGGGACAGGAAAGCTCCTACGAGCAGTACTTC
NA | TRBJ1-2 | TRBV12-3/TRBV12-4 | NA | CASSFQPSNYGYTF | TGTGCCAGCAGTTTTCAGCCGTCTAACTATGGCTACACCTTC
few | TRBJ2-3 | TRBV6-5 | NA | CASKSSTDTQYF | TGTGCCAGCAAATCTAGCACAGATACGCAGTATTTT
NA | TRBJ2-3 | TRBV6-2/TRBV6-3 | NA | CASSGFTQYF | TGTGCCAGCAGCGGGTTTACACAGTATTTT
once | TRBJ2-4 | TRBV6-1 | TRBD1 | CASSPFLQGTSGQYF | TGTGCCAGCAGCCCCTTCTTACAGGGGACAAGTGGTCAGTACTTC
NA | TRBJ2-7 | TRBV5-1 | TRBD1 | CASSPGTGDHEQYF | TGCGCCAGCAGCCCAGGGACAGGGGACCACGAGCAGTACTTC
few | TRBJ1-2 | TRBV5-5 | NA | CASSSHRVWGYGYTF | TGTGCCAGCAGCTCGCATCGCGTTTGGGGCTATGGCTACACCTTC
few | TRBJ2-7 | TRBV4-1 | TRBD1 | CASSQEGQGDEQYF | TGCGCCAGCAGCCAAGAGGGACAGGGGGACGAGCAGTACTTC
NA | TRBJ2-6 | TRBV5-1 | TRBD2 | CASSQGGETNVLTF | TGCGCCAGCAGCCAGGGAGGGGAAACCAACGTCCTGACTTTC
NA | TRBJ2-1 | TRBV10-3 | TRBD1 | CAISVGGQGGTEQFF | TGTGCCATCAGTGTAGGGGGACAGGGGGGGACTGAGCAGTTCTTC
NA | TRBJ2-1 | TRBV7-9 | NA | CASSLLSPGANEQFF | TGTGCCAGCAGCTTATTAAGTCCCGGTGCGAATGAGCAGTTCTTC
NA | TRBJ2-3 | TRBV20-1 | NA | CSASAGPPDTQYF | TGCAGTGCTAGCGCGGGGCCCCCGGATACGCAGTATTTT
NA | TRBJ1-6 | TRBV20-1 | NA | CSARDRDSPLHF | TGCAGTGCTAGAGATCGGGATTCACCCCTCCACTTT
NA | TRBJ2-5 | TRBV5-5 | TRBD2 | CASSPRTSTQETQYF | TGTGCCAGCAGCCCCAGGACTAGCACGCAAGAGACCCAGTACTTC
NA | TRBJ2-1 | TRBV20-1 | TRBD1 | CSARVGNDRGPGEQFF | TGCAGTGCTAGGGTGGGCAACGACAGGGGGCCCGGTGAGCAGTTCTTC
few | TRBJ2-7 | TRBV6-5 | NA | CASSYSAERGYEQYF | TGTGCCAGCAGTTATAGCGCCGAGCGAGGCTACGAGCAGTACTTC
NA | TRBJ1-2 | TRBV7-9 | NA | CASSLVGEDGYTF | TGTGCCAGCAGCTTAGTGGGGGAGGATGGCTACACCTTC
NA | TRBJ2-7 | TRBV29-1 | NA | CSVRSRASYEQYF | TGCAGCGTACGAAGCCGGGCCTCCTACGAGCAGTACTTC
few | TRBJ1-2 | TRBV18 | NA | CASSPSRDYGYTF | TGTGCCAGCTCACCTAGTCGTGACTATGGCTACACCTTC
NA | TRBJ2-7 | TRBV5-1 | TRBD2 | CASSREGGKYEQYF | TGCGCCAGCAGCCGGGAGGGGGGGAAGTACGAGCAGTACTTC
NA | TRBJ1-2 | TRBV20-1 | TRBD1 | CSARDYRGNYGYTF | TGCAGTGCTAGAGACTACAGGGGAAACTATGGCTACACCTTC
few | TRBJ2-2 | TRBV29-1 | NA | CSVEGRTGELFF | TGCAGCGTTGAAGGGCGGACCGGGGAGCTGTTTTTT
NA | TRBJ1-2 | TRBV7-9 | NA | CASSAGLFGYTF | TGTGCCAGCAGCGCCGGACTGTTCGGCTACACCTTC
few | TRBJ2-1 | TRBV7-8 | TRBD2 | CASSLLAGSGGEQFF | TGTGCCAGCAGCCTATTAGCGGGATCGGGGGGTGAGCAGTTCTTC
NA | TRBJ1-2 | TRBV10-3 | NA | CASTANYGYTF | TGTGCCAGTACAGCAAACTATGGCTACACCTTC